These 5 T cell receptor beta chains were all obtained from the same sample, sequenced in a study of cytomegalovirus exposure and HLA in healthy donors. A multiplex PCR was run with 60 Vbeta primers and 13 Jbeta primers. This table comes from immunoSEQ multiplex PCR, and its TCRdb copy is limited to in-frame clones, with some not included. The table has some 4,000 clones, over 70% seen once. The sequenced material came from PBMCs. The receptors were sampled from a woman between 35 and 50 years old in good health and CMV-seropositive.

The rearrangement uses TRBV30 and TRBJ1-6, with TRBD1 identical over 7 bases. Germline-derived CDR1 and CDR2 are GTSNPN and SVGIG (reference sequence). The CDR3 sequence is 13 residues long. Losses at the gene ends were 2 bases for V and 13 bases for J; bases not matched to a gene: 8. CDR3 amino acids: CAWSFSTRGPLHF. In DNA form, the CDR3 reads TGTGCCTGGAGTTTTTCTACCAGGGGGCCCCTCCACTTT.

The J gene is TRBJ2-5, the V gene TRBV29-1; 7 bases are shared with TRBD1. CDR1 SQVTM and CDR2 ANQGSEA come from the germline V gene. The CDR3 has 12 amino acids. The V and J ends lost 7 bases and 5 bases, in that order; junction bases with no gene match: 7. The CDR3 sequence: CSAYRGAETQYF. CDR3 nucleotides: TGCAGCGCATACAGGGGAGCTGAGACCCAGTACTTC. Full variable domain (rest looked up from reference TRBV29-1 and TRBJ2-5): SAVISQKPSRDICQRGTSLTIQCQVDSQVTMMFWYRQQPGQSLTLIATANQGSEATYESGFVIDKFPISRPNLTFSTLTVSNMSPEDSSIYLCSAYRGAETQYFGPGTRLLVL.

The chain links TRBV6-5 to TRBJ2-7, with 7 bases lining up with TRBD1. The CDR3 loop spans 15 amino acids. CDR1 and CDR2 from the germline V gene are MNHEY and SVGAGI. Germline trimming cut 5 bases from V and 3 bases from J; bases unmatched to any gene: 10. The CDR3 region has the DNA TGTGCCAGCAGTCCTACCTTTACAGGGGACTACGAGCAGTACTTC. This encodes CASSPTFTGDYEQYF.

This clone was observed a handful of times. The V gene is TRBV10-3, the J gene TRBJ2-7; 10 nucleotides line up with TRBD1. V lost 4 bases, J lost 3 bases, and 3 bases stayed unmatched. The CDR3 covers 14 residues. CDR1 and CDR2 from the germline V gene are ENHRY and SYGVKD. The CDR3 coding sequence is TGTGCCATCAGTGGCGGGACAGGGGTCTACGAGCAGTACTTC. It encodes CAISGGTGVYEQYF.

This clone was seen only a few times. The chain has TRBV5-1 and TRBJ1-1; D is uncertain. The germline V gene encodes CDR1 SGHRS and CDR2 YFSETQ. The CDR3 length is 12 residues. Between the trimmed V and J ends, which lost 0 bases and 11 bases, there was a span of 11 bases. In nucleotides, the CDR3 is TGCGCCAGCAGCTTGGATACCCAAGCGGCTTTCTTT. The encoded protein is CASSLDTQAAFF. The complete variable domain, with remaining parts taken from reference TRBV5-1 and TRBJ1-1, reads KAGVTQTPRYLIKTRGQQVTLSCSPISGHRSVSWYQQTPGQGLQFLFEYFSETQRNKGNFPGRFSGRQFSNSRSEMNVSTLELGDSALYLCASSLDTQAAFFGQGTRLTVV.